This entry concerns a single T cell receptor (beta chain). Per the authors' pipeline: How many nucleated cells were present was estimated from reference gene primer amplification. Using immunoSEQ multiplex PCR, the repertoire was profiled, and TCRdb retains in-frame clones only, with some absent. V and J calls and clone size are those listed in that table; D and trimming were worked out from the DNA. In the table there are under 350,000 clones, 85% of which are singletons. These data originate in a study of blood T cell repertoires in COVID-19. Study context: Samples of COVID-19 (acute and convalescent) were obtained from the United States, Italy and Spain.

Germline loops: CDR1 LGHNA, CDR2 YSLEER. This CDR3 is built from 16 residues. After removal of 0 bases from V and 2 bases from J, the junction contained 3 bases not matched to a gene. What was sequenced was peripheral blood. The V and J genes are TRBV4-3 and TRBJ2-1, with 8 bases that match TRBD2. This TCR came from a human donor in a cohort sampled during active COVID-19. The CDR3 here is CASSQDTGGAYNEQFF. CDR3 DNA sequence: TGCGCCAGCAGCCAAGATACGGGAGGGGCCTACAATGAGCAGTTCTTC.